Following are 2 T cell receptor beta chains from one sample sequenced in a study of human T cells and chemical hapten exposure. Regarding time point: pre-sensitization, week 0. Treatment noted: therapeutic diphenylcyclopropenone sensitization with weekly scalp DPC. TCRdb reprocessed the RACE reads with MiXCR, giving one entry per CDR3 protein. Of roughly 380,000 distinct CDR3 sequences in the sample, roughly 5% were seen once. The source was whole blood, collected in connection with sensitization to the hapten diphenylcyclopropenone (DPC). These receptors all stem from a woman between 45 and 60 years old with alopecia areata. Some clones in this sample may be carry-over from other donors' samples.

In this sample, this clonotype turned up a few times. DNA of the CDR3: TGCAGCGTTGATACGGTGGAGACCCAGTACTTC. Residues: CSVDTVETQYF. V is TRBV29-1 and J is TRBJ2-5; D ambiguous. V dropped 3 bases and J dropped 5 bases, with 7 bases sitting between them. From germline, CDR1 is SQVTM and CDR2 ANQGSEA. CDR3 length equals 11 residues. Complete variable domain (other parts from reference TRBV29-1 and TRBJ2-5): SAVISQKPSRDICQRGTSLTIQCQVDSQVTMMFWYRQQPGQSLTLIATANQGSEATYESGFVIDKFPISRPNLTFSTLTVSNMSPEDSSIYLCSVDTVETQYFGPGTRLLVL.

This clonotype was detected ten times or more. The V gene is TRBV12-3 or TRBV12-4, the J gene TRBJ2-1; D is undetermined. This CDR3 has 13 residues. Trimming took 5 bases from V and 6 from J, leaving 11 bases between them. CDR3 sequence (DNA): TGTGCCAGCAGTACTACGACCAGCAATGAGCAGTTCTTC. Translated: CASSTTTSNEQFF.